Detailed here is one T cell receptor (beta chain). The entry originates in a study of cytomegalovirus exposure and HLA in healthy donors. Primers for the PCR totalled 60 Vbeta and 13 Jbeta. Assay used: immunoSEQ multiplex PCR; TCRdb lists only in-frame clones, some missing. The table records about 170,000 clones, 80% to 90% of them present only once. Everyone who donated was a healthy bone marrow donor. Trimming cost V 4 bases and J 5 bases; bases outside gene matches: 21. The CDR3 extends over 20 amino acids. This receptor was taken from a young man in good health and CMV-seropositive. Sequenced sample: PBMCs. The chain carries TRBV5-3 and TRBJ2-2; 9 bases line up with TRBD1. TRBV5-3 is an open reading frame, and its role is uncertain. CDR3 amino acids: CARSLDYLGATGGSTGELFF. In DNA, the CDR3 is TGTGCCAGAAGCCTTGACTATTTGGGGGCGACAGGGGGATCAACCGGGGAGCTGTTTTTT.